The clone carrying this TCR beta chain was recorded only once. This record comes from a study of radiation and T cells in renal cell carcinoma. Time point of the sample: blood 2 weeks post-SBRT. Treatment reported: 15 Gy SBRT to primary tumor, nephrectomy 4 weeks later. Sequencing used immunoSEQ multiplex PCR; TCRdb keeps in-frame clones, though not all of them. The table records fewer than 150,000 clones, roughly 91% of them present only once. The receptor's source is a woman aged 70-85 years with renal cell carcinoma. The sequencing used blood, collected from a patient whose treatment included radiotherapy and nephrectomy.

In DNA, the CDR3 is TGTGCCAGCAGCGTCCGTCCCTATGAAAAACTGTTTTTT. It translates to CASSVRPYEKLFF. This chain links TRBV9 with TRBJ1-4, with D unclear. The germline V gene has CDR1 SGDLS and CDR2 YYNGEE. The CDR3 covers 13 residues. The germline V and J ends were trimmed by 2 bases and 6 bases, with 8 bases remaining between them. Combining the CDR3 with reference TRBV9 and TRBJ1-4 gives the whole variable domain DSGVTQTPKHLITATGQRVTLRCSPRSGDLSVYWYQQSLDQGLQFLIQYYNGEERAKGNILERFSAQQFPDLHSELNLSSLELGDSALYFCASSVRPYEKLFFGSGTQLSVL.